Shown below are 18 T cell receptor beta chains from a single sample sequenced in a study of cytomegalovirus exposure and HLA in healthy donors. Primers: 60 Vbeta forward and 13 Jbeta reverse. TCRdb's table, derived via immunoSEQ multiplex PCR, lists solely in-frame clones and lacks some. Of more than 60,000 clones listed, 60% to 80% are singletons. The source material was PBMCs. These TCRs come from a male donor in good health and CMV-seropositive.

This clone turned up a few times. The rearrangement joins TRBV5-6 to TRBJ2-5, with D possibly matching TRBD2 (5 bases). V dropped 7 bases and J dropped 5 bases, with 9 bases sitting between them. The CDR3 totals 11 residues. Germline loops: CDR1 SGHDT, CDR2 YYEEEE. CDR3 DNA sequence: TGTGCCAGCGAGGGTCGCGAGACCCAGTACTTC. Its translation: CASEGRETQYF. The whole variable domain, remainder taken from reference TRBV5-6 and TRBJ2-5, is DAGVTQSPTHLIKTRGQQVTLRCSPKSGHDTVSWYQQALGQGPQFIFQYYEEEERQRGNFPDRFSGHQFPNYSSELNVNALLLGDSALYLCASEGRETQYFGPGTRLLVL.

In DNA, the CDR3 is TGCGCCAGCAGCTTGGCCCGGACAGGGGTGGATCGCGGCTATGGCTACACCTTC. Protein sequence: CASSLARTGVDRGYGYTF. The rearrangement links TRBV5-1 to TRBJ1-2, with 9 nucleotides matching TRBD1. Trimming at V came to 0 bases and at J to 4 bases, leaving 13 bases not matched to a gene. CDR3 size: 18 residues. Germline lookup yields CDR1 SGHRS and CDR2 YFSETQ.

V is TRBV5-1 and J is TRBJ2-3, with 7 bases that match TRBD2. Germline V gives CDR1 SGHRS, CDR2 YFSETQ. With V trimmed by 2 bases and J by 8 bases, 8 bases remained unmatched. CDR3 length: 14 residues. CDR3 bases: TGCGCCAGCAGCTTCACCGGGACTACGGGTACGCAGTATTTT. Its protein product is CASSFTGTTGTQYF.

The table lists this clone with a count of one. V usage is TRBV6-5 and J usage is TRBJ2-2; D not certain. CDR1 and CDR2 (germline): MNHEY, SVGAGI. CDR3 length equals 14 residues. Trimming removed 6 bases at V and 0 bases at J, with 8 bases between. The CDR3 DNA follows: TGTGCCAGCAGGTCAGGTTCGAACACCGGGGAGCTGTTTTTT. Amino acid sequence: CASRSGSNTGELFF.

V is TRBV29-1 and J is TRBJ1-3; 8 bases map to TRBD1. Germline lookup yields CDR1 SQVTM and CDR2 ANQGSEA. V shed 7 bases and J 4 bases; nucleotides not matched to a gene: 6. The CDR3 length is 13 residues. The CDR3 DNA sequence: TGCAGCGCCGGACAGGGAGCAGGAAACACCATATATTTT. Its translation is CSAGQGAGNTIYF.

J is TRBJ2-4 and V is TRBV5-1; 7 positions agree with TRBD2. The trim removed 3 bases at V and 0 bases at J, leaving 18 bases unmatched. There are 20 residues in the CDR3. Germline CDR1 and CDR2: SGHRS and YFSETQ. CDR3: CASSWHPGGAGIIAKNIQYF. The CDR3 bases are TGCGCCAGCAGCTGGCATCCTGGTGGAGCGGGGATCATAGCCAAAAACATTCAGTACTTC. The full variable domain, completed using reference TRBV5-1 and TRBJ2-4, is KAGVTQTPRYLIKTRGQQVTLSCSPISGHRSVSWYQQTPGQGLQFLFEYFSETQRNKGNFPGRFSGRQFSNSRSEMNVSTLELGDSALYLCASSWHPGGAGIIAKNIQYFGAGTRLSVL.

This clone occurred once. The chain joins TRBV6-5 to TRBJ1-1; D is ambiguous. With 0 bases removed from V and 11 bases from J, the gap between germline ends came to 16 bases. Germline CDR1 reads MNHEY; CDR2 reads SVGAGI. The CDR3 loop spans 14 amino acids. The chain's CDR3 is CASSYSSKRAKAFF. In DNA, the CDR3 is TGTGCCAGCAGTTACTCGAGTAAGAGGGCTAAGGCTTTCTTT.

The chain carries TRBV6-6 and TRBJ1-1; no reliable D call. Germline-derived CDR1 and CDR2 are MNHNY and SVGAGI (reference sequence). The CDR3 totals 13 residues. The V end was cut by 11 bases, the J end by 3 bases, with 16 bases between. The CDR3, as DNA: TGTGCCCAAAGGGAGGCCTCACACACTGAAGCTTTCTTT. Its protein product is CAQREASHTEAFF.

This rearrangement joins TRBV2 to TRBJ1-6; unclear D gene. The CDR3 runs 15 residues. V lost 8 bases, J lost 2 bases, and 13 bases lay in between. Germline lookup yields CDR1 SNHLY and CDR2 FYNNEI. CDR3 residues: CASDLGRAYNSPLHF. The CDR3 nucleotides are TGTGCCAGCGATCTAGGCCGGGCCTATAATTCACCCCTCCACTTT.

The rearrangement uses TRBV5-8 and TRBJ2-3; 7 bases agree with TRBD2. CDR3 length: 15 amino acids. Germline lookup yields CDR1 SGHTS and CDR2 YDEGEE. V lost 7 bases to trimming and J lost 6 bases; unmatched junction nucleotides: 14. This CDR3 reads CASGHRDYQWDTQYF. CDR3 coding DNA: TGTGCCAGCGGCCACCGGGACTACCAATGGGATACGCAGTATTTT.

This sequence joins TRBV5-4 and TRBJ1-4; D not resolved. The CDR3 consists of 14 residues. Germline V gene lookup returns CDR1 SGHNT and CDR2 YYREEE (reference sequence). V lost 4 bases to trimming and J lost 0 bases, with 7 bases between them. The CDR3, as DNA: TGTGCCAGCAGCAAAGCTGCAACTAATGAAAAACTGTTTTTT. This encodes CASSKAATNEKLFF.

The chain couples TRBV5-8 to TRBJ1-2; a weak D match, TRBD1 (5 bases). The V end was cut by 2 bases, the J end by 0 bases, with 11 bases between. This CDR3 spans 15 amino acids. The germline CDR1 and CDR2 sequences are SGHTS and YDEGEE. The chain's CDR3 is CASSFPGPANYGYTF. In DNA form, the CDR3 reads TGTGCCAGCAGCTTTCCAGGGCCCGCTAACTATGGCTACACCTTC.

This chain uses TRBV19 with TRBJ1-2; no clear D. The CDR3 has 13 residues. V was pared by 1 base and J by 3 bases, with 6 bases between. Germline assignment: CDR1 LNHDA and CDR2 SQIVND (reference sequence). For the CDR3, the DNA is TGTGCCAGTAGTATAGCGCAGGACTATGGCTACACCTTC. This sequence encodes CASSIAQDYGYTF.

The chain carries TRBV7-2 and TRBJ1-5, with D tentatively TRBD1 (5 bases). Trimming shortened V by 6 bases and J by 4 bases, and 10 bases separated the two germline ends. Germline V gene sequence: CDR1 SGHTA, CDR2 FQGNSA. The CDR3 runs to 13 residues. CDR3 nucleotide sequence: TGTGCCAGCAGTCTAGGGGTAAATCAGCCCCAGCATTTT. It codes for CASSLGVNQPQHF.

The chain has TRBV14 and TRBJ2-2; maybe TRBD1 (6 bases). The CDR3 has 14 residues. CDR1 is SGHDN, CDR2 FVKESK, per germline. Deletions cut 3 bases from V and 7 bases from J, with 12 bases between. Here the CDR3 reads CASSHGRGSGELFF. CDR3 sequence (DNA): TGTGCCAGCAGCCACGGCAGGGGAAGCGGGGAGCTGTTTTTT.

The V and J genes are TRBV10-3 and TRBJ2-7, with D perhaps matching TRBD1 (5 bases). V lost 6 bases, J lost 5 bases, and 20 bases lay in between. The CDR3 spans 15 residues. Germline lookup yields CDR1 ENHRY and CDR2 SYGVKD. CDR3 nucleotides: TGTGCCATCAGGGACAATACCCGGGTGGACAACGAGCAGTACTTC. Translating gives CAIRDNTRVDNEQYF.

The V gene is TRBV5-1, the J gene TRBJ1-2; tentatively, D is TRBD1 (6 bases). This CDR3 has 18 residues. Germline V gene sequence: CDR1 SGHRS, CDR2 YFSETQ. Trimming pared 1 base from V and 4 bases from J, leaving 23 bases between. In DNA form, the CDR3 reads TGCGCCAGCAGCTTGTCCCGTTCTTCAGGGGAAGAAATCTATGGCTACACCTTC. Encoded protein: CASSLSRSSGEEIYGYTF.

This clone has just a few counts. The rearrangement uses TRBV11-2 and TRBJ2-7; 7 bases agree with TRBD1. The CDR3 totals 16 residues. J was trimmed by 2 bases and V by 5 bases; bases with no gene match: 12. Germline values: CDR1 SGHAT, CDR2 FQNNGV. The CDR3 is CASSPTRTGLPYEQYF. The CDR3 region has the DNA TGTGCCAGCAGCCCCACCCGGACAGGCCTTCCCTACGAGCAGTACTTC.